One and the same sample provided the 13 T cell receptor beta chains below, sequenced in a study of blood T cell repertoires in COVID-19. Measured with immunoSEQ multiplex PCR; TCRdb has only the in-frame clones, and not every one. The sample contains approximately 80,000 clones, around 79% of which appear only once. The source material was peripheral blood. These receptors originate from a human donor in a cohort sampled during active COVID-19.

The J gene is TRBJ1-1, the V gene TRBV28, with D hard to call. Germline CDR1 and CDR2: MDHEN and SYDVKM. This CDR3 has 11 residues. Deletions cut 7 bases from V and 4 bases from J, with 7 bases between. CDR3 nucleotide sequence: TGTGCCAGCACCATACTCACTGAAGCTTTCTTT. Translated, it gives CASTILTEAFF. Complete variable domain (other parts from reference TRBV28 and TRBJ1-1): DVKVTQSSRYLVKRTGEKVFLECVQDMDHENMFWYRQDPGLGLRLIYFSYDVKMKEKGDIPEGYSVSREKKERFSLILESASTNQTSMYLCASTILTEAFFGQGTRLTVV.

V gene TRBV19 combines with J gene TRBJ1-5, with unresolved D. This CDR3 comprises 15 residues. Germline CDR1 and CDR2: LNHDA and SQIVND (reference sequence). V lost 4 bases and J lost 0, with 10 bases in between. For the CDR3, the DNA is TGTGCCAGTAGTAGTTCGGGGAGTAGCAATCAGCCCCAGCATTTT. The encoded protein is CASSSSGSSNQPQHF.

There are a few counts of this clone. The chain employs TRBV4-1 and TRBJ1-6; no definite D call. V lost 5 bases and J lost 10, with 12 bases in between. Germline V gives CDR1 MGHRA, CDR2 YSYEKL. This CDR3 has 13 amino acids. The CDR3 coding sequence is TGCGCCAGCAGCGCCATGGGCTACTCACCCCTCCACTTT. It is translated as CASSAMGYSPLHF.

The count of this clone is one. J is TRBJ2-1 and V is TRBV3-1 (or the pseudogene TRBV3-2); D unresolved. CDR1 and CDR2 (germline): LGHDT, YNNKEL (reference sequence). V shed 4 bases and J shed 2 bases, with 6 bases lying between them. The CDR3 extends over 13 amino acids. In nucleotides, the CDR3 is TGTGCCAGCAGCCCGAGGACCTACAATGAGCAGTTCTTC. Translating gives CASSPRTYNEQFF.

V is TRBV5-4 and J is TRBJ2-3; tentatively, D is TRBD2 (6 bases). Germline-derived CDR1 and CDR2 are SGHNT and YYREEE (reference sequence). The CDR3 loop spans 14 amino acids. Trimming left V 7 bases short and J 1 base short, with 13 bases between. The CDR3 nucleotides are TGTGCCAGCGGCCCGCCTAGCGGCACAGATACGCAGTATTTT. Protein sequence: CASGPPSGTDTQYF.

The rearrangement joins TRBV15 to TRBJ1-5, with D possibly being TRBD1 (5 bases). The CDR3 consists of 15 residues. Germline-derived CDR1 and CDR2 are LNHNV and YYDKDF (reference sequence). V was shortened by 3 bases and J by 9 bases, with 18 bases between the two germline ends. CDR3 region: CATSSEGRVRGPQHF. DNA for the CDR3: TGTGCCACCAGCAGCGAGGGGAGGGTCCGGGGGCCCCAGCATTTT.

The gene calls are TRBV6-2 or TRBV6-3 and TRBJ2-3; D gene uncertain. The V and J ends lost 2 bases and 6 bases respectively, with 3 bases between them. This CDR3 region has 11 residues. The germline V gene has CDR1 MNHEY and CDR2 SVGEGT. CDR3 nucleotide sequence: TGTGCCAGCAGTTACCCGGATACGCAGTATTTT. It translates to CASSYPDTQYF.

This chain connects TRBV28 to TRBJ1-2, with 7 bases that match TRBD1. After removal of 3 bases from V and 8 bases from J, the junction contained 6 bases not matched to a gene. This CDR3 comprises 13 residues. Looked up from germline, CDR1 is MDHEN and CDR2 is SYDVKM. The CDR3: CASSLTRGTGYTF. Here the CDR3 DNA reads TGTGCCAGCAGTTTGACCAGGGGGACCGGCTACACCTTC.

This clone was observed a single time. This chain joins TRBV7-2 and TRBJ2-5, with D perhaps matching TRBD2 (5 bases). CDR1 is SGHTA and CDR2 is FQGNSA in the germline V gene. Trimming removed 3 bases at V and 4 bases at J, with 15 bases between. This CDR3 region has 15 residues. The CDR3, as DNA: TGTGCCAGCAGCTTCATAGCGACACCAGCAGAGACCCAGTACTTC. Its translation is CASSFIATPAETQYF.

The chain links TRBV6-5 to TRBJ1-4; 9 bases fit TRBD1. Germline V gene data show CDR1 as MNHEY and CDR2 as SVGAGI. V was clipped by 1 base and J by 7 bases; unmatched bases: 7. The length of the CDR3 is 16 residues. The CDR3, as DNA: TGTGCCAGCAGTTACTATTCCGGGACAGGGCGTGAAAAACTGTTTTTT. Its translation: CASSYYSGTGREKLFF.

This chain uses TRBV18 with TRBJ2-7; possibly TRBD1 for D (6 bases). Trimming pared 3 bases from V and 0 bases from J, leaving 9 bases between. CDR1 KGHSH and CDR2 LQKENI come from the germline V gene. This CDR3 is built from 14 residues. CDR3 DNA: TGTGCCAGCTCACCTCACAGGGACTCCTACGAGCAGTACTTC. Translated, it gives CASSPHRDSYEQYF.

The chain carries TRBV27 and TRBJ2-3; TRBD2 aligns across 7 bases. V gave up 6 bases and J gave up 2 bases; unmatched junction bases: 11. Germline-derived CDR1 and CDR2 are MNHEY and SMNVEV (reference sequence). The CDR3 totals 16 residues. Here the CDR3 reads CASSYGTSAITDTQYF. CDR3 DNA sequence: TGTGCCAGCAGCTATGGAACTAGCGCGATCACAGATACGCAGTATTTT.

V and J are TRBV5-1 and TRBJ1-1, with 7 bases aligning to TRBD1. The germline V gene has CDR1 SGHRS and CDR2 YFSETQ. CDR3 length: 15 amino acids. V lost 5 bases to trimming and J lost 5 bases; unmatched junction nucleotides: 12. CDR3 nucleotide sequence: TGCGCCAGCAGGGGGCTTACAGGGGCTGGGACTGAAGCTTTCTTT. Protein product: CASRGLTGAGTEAFF.